These 5 T cell receptor beta chains came from one sample sequenced in a study of T-cell memory formation after mild COVID-19. Using its own MiXCR run on the 5' RACE reads, TCRdb lists one record per CDR3 protein. The table lists around 160,000 distinct CDR3 sequences, around 10% of them singletons, with 3.5% to 4% in the top ten. The sequenced sample was PBMCs or a T cell subset sorted from them (not recorded which). These receptors were obtained from a man younger than 30 who had mild COVID-19 (a few samples of this study predate the infection). Cell type and time point are not known.

This clonotype showed up many times. The chain links TRBV3-1 to TRBJ2-2; D is uncertain. CDR3 length: 21 residues. Trimming removed 4 bases from V and 2 bases from J, with 29 bases in between. CDR1 is LGHDT, CDR2 YNNKEL, per germline (reference sequence). The CDR3 spells CASSPTPGTTRRSTNTGELFF. For the CDR3, the DNA is TGTGCCAGCAGCCCTACCCCGGGCACCACCAGGAGAAGTACAAACACCGGGGAGCTGTTTTTT.

The rearrangement links TRBV5-1 to TRBJ1-2, with a weak D call TRBD1 (5 bases). CDR1 and CDR2 (germline): SGHRS, YFSETQ. V gave up 0 bases and J gave up 7 bases, with 13 bases separating them. There are 14 residues in the CDR3. As DNA, the CDR3 is TGCGCCAGCAGCTTGGACCGGGACCTTAGTGGCTACACCTTC. This encodes CASSLDRDLSGYTF.

The V call is TRBV6-5, the J call TRBJ1-1; D remains ambiguous. This CDR3 contains 13 residues. Between the trimmed V and J ends, which lost 6 bases and 4 bases, there was a span of 12 bases. Germline assignment: CDR1 MNHEY and CDR2 SVGAGI. The CDR3 is CASRRTWGTEAFF. In DNA, the CDR3 is TGTGCCAGCAGGCGTACCTGGGGCACTGAAGCTTTCTTT.

The V and J genes are TRBV7-3 and TRBJ1-5, with no clear D. V was cut by 1 base and J by 0 bases, with 7 bases left in between. CDR1 SGHTA and CDR2 FQGTGA come from the germline V gene. The CDR3 extends over 15 amino acids. The CDR3 nucleotides are TGTGCCAGCAGCTTAAGTGGGGATAGCAATCAGCCCCAGCATTTT. Its translation is CASSLSGDSNQPQHF.

The V call is TRBV5-1, the J call TRBJ2-2, with TRBD1 matching 10 bases. Trimming took 4 bases from V and 3 from J; bases not matched to a gene: 6. The CDR3 runs 16 residues. Germline CDR1 and CDR2: SGHRS and YFSETQ. The CDR3 DNA sequence: TGCGCCAGCAGCGGACGACAGGGGGCCGACACCGGGGAGCTGTTTTTT. It is translated as CASSGRQGADTGELFF.